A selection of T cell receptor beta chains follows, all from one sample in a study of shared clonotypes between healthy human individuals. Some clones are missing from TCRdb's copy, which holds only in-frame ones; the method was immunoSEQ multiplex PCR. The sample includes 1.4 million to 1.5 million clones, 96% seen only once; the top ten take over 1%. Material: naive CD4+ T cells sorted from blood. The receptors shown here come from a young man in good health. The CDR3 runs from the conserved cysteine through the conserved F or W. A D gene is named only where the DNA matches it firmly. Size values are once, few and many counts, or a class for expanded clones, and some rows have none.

TGTGCCAGCAGCCCGACAGGGGCTGAAGCTTTCTTT	CASSPTGAEAFF	TRBJ1-1	TRBD1	NA	TRBV28
TGTGCCAGCAGTTTACTTCGAGGGGGCGAGGCCTTCTATGGCTACACCTTC	CASSLLRGGEAFYGYTF	TRBJ1-2	TRBD1	NA	TRBV28
TGTGCCAGCAGTGAAGGTTCGACTTTCACTGAAGCTTTCTTT	CASSEGSTFTEAFF	TRBJ1-1	NA	NA	TRBV2
TGTGCCAGCAGCTCCGAAATGACCGCTGGGGCCAACGTCCTGACTTTC	CASSSEMTAGANVLTF	TRBJ2-6	NA	NA	TRBV7-3
TGTGCCAGCAGCGTGATAGCGGGAGCTTCAGATACGCAGTATTTT	CASSVIAGASDTQYF	TRBJ2-3	TRBD2	once	TRBV7-6
TGTGCCAGCAGCTATGGCGTAGCGGCGAGTTCTAGGGACGAGCAGTACTTC	CASSYGVAASSRDEQYF	TRBJ2-7	NA	NA	TRBV7-9
TGTGCCAGCAGCTCCCGGGGAGGCTATGGCTACACCTTC	CASSSRGGYGYTF	TRBJ1-2	NA	NA	TRBV7-9
TGTGCCAGCAGCGAGGGCCCCACCAACGAGCAGTACTTC	CASSEGPTNEQYF	TRBJ2-7	NA	NA	TRBV9
TGTGCCAGCAGCCCCATGGGAGCGGGACCCACAGATACGCAGTATTTT	CASSPMGAGPTDTQYF	TRBJ2-3	TRBD2	NA	TRBV7-3
TGCAGTGCTCCGTCCTCCGGGGAGCTGTTTTTT	CSAPSSGELFF	TRBJ2-2	NA	NA	TRBV20-1
TGTGCCAGCAGCTTAATGGGGTTACTCCGGGAGGCCAAGCTAGAGCAGTACTTC	CASSLMGLLREAKLEQYF	TRBJ2-7	TRBD2	NA	TRBV7-2
TGCGCCAGCAGCCAAGTTGGGGACAGATCTGAGTATGGCTACACCTTC	CASSQVGDRSEYGYTF	TRBJ1-2	TRBD1	NA	TRBV4-1
TGCAGCGCCGAGGGGGGGCAGAACACTGAAGCTTTCTTT	CSAEGGQNTEAFF	TRBJ1-1	NA	NA	TRBV29-1
TGTGCCAGCAGCCAAGATAAAGGGTTAGGCGAGAGGTACAATGAGCAGTTCTTC	CASSQDKGLGERYNEQFF	TRBJ2-1	NA	once	TRBV14
TGTGCCAGTAGTATAGCCATCTACAATGAGCAGTTCTTC	CASSIAIYNEQFF	TRBJ2-1	NA	once	TRBV19
TGTGCCAGCAGCTCATGGGGACAGGGCATTACCAAAAACATTCAGTACTTC	CASSSWGQGITKNIQYF	TRBJ2-4	TRBD1	NA	TRBV7-2
TGTGCCACCGGGGACAGGGTAGACTATGGCTACACCTTC	CATGDRVDYGYTF	TRBJ1-2	TRBD1	NA	TRBV10-3
TGCGCCAGCAGCATGGACGGTAGCTCTGGAAACACCATATATTTT	CASSMDGSSGNTIYF	TRBJ1-3	NA	NA	TRBV5-1
TGTGCCAGCTCACCAAGTCGACAGGGGAAAGAGACCCAGTACTTC	CASSPSRQGKETQYF	TRBJ2-5	TRBD1	once	TRBV18
TGTGCCAGCAGCTCTCGGACGGACACTGAAGCTTTCTTT	CASSSRTDTEAFF	TRBJ1-1	NA	NA	TRBV11-2
TGTGCCAGCAGTTCCGACAGGTACGGCGAGCAGTACTTC	CASSSDRYGEQYF	TRBJ2-7	NA	few	TRBV2
TGTGCCAGCAGTTATACTTCCGGGACACCCGCTGTGGGCTACGAGCAGTACTTC	CASSYTSGTPAVGYEQYF	TRBJ2-7	NA	NA	TRBV5-6
TGCGCCAGCAGTCCAATTACTACAGGGGGCAGGAACTACGAGCAGTACTTC	CASSPITTGGRNYEQYF	TRBJ2-7	TRBD1	NA	TRBV10-1
TGTGCCAGCAGCACAAACCGGGCCCCACTTAATGAGCAGTTCTTC	CASSTNRAPLNEQFF	TRBJ2-1	NA	few	TRBV7-3
TGTGCCAGCTCACCGAGACAGACTTCAACTAATGAAAAACTGTTTTTT	CASSPRQTSTNEKLFF	TRBJ1-4	NA	NA	TRBV18
TGTGCCAGCAGCTTACGTTCCAGCGGGTGGACAGGGGAAGACACCATATATTTT	CASSLRSSGWTGEDTIYF	TRBJ1-3	TRBD1	NA	TRBV7-9
TGTGCCAGCAGCCAAAGACAGGGAAACTATGGCTACACCTTC	CASSQRQGNYGYTF	TRBJ1-2	TRBD1	NA	TRBV14
TGTGCCAGCAGCCCCCCGAATTACGAGCAGTACTTC	CASSPPNYEQYF	TRBJ2-7	NA	NA	TRBV7-2
TGTGCCAGCGGGTCTCAGACAGGGGGATACAATGAGCAGTTCTTC	CASGSQTGGYNEQFF	TRBJ2-1	TRBD1	NA	TRBV2
TGTGCCAGCTCACTAGGACTAGCGGGAGTCGGGACCGAGCAGTACTTC	CASSLGLAGVGTEQYF	TRBJ2-7	TRBD2	NA	TRBV18
TGCAGCGTGTCGGGGTATGCAACTAATGAAAAACTGTTTTTT	CSVSGYATNEKLFF	TRBJ1-4	NA	NA	TRBV29-1
TGCAGCGGTAACAGGGGTCCAGATACGCAGTATTTT	CSGNRGPDTQYF	TRBJ2-3	TRBD1	NA	TRBV29-1
TGTGCCAGCAGTGCGGTCGCCGGCAGGGTTACTGAAGCTTTCTTT	CASSAVAGRVTEAFF	TRBJ1-1	NA	NA	TRBV6-5
TGTGCCAGCAGTTTAAACCTGAACACCGGGGAGCTGTTTTTT	CASSLNLNTGELFF	TRBJ2-2	NA	NA	TRBV28
TGTGCCAGCAGTGAAAGCATAGACACTGAAGCTTTCTTT	CASSESIDTEAFF	TRBJ1-1	NA	NA	TRBV6-1
TGTGCCAGCAGTGTCGCCCTGGGGCGCTCCTACAATGAGCAGTTCTTC	CASSVALGRSYNEQFF	TRBJ2-1	NA	NA	TRBV27
TGTGCCATCAGTCCGTGGGACAGGGGGCAGAACACTGAAGCTTTCTTT	CAISPWDRGQNTEAFF	TRBJ1-1	TRBD1	NA	TRBV10-3
TGTGCCAGCAGAGAACTAGCGGGGTCAGATACGCAGTATTTT	CASRELAGSDTQYF	TRBJ2-3	TRBD2	NA	TRBV2
TGTGCCAGCAGTTTGGCGCTAGCTGGCGAGCAGTACTTC	CASSLALAGEQYF	TRBJ2-7	NA	NA	TRBV27
TGCGCCAGCAGCCAAGATATGGCTAGCGGGAGTGGCTACGAGCAGTACTTC	CASSQDMASGSGYEQYF	TRBJ2-7	TRBD2	NA	TRBV4-3
TGCAGCGTCCTGGGGGCGGCGAATCAGCCCCAGCATTTT	CSVLGAANQPQHF	TRBJ1-5	NA	NA	TRBV29-1
TGTGCCAGCAGTCTAAGACAGTTAGAGCAGTACTTC	CASSLRQLEQYF	TRBJ2-7	NA	NA	TRBV28
TGTGCCACCAGCAGAGATCCGCTCAGGGCGGGAGAAATAAGGGATACGCAGTATTTT	CATSRDPLRAGEIRDTQYF	TRBJ2-3	TRBD2	NA	TRBV15
TGTGCCTGGAGCAGGGTCTCAGGAAACACCATATATTTT	CAWSRVSGNTIYF	TRBJ1-3	NA	NA	TRBV30
TGTGCCAGCAGCTTCCTTGGTATGAGAGGTCGGTTTGTGCCCTACGAGCAGTACTTC	CASSFLGMRGRFVPYEQYF	TRBJ2-7	NA	NA	TRBV7-8
TGTGCCATCAGTCAGTCAGAATACGAGCAGTACTTC	CAISQSEYEQYF	TRBJ2-7	NA	NA	TRBV10-3
TGCGCCAGCAGCCCGATTCGGGGCAATTCAGCCAAAAACATTCAGTACTTC	CASSPIRGNSAKNIQYF	TRBJ2-4	NA	NA	TRBV4-1
TGTGCCAGCAGTTTAGGGGGCCCCAACACCGGGGAGCTGTTTTTT	CASSLGGPNTGELFF	TRBJ2-2	NA	NA	TRBV28
TGTGCCAGCAGCTTATATGGGGCCAGTACGCAGTATTTT	CASSLYGASTQYF	TRBJ2-3	NA	NA	TRBV11-2
TGTGCCAGCAATGGGCAGGGCCCTTCCAATGAGCAGTTCTTC	CASNGQGPSNEQFF	TRBJ2-1	NA	NA	TRBV27
TGTGCCAGCAGCTTACACGGGACAGCTCACTACGAGCAGTACTTC	CASSLHGTAHYEQYF	TRBJ2-7	TRBD1	NA	TRBV7-3